This TCR beta chain was recovered during a study of shared clonotypes between healthy human individuals. Original methodology: ImmunoSEQ sequences covered only the junction and lacked quality scores; filtering therefore differed. TCRdb keeps only in-frame clones here, not all; method: immunoSEQ multiplex PCR. From that table come the V and J calls and clone size; the DNA was used to work out D and trimming. The table has around 1.4 million clones, approximately 98.5% seen once. Study-level points and caveats: Clonotype sharing among donors was thought likely to change with sequencing depth. Clonotypes shared by all four sorted-subset donors had higher generation probabilities than non-shared clonotypes.

As concerns this clone: Its antigen is unidentified.

Subsets obtained from CD4+ cells comprised CD45RA+ naive and CD45RA-negative memory cells. The CDR3 is 16 amino acids. V lost 4 bases, J lost 1 base, and 15 bases lay in between. Germline CDR1 is SGHDT and CDR2 is YYEEEE. The sequencing input was naive CD4+ T cells sorted from blood. As for subset: CD45RA+ positively selected. This rearrangement joins TRBV5-6 to TRBJ1-5, with D tentatively TRBD1 (6 bases). This receptor was taken from a man aged 25-45 years in good health. The CDR3 spells CASSLRGGRSNQPQHF. The CDR3 DNA sequence: TGTGCCAGCAGCCTTCGTGGGGGGCGAAGCAATCAGCCCCAGCATTTT.